Sequencing of this T cell receptor (beta chain) was carried out in a study of T cells in Graves' hyperthyroidism and ophthalmopathy. Study-wide results and limits: By a 13 V-J model, ophthalmopathy was set apart from stable hyperthyroidism.

This clonotype was observed a handful of times. The antigen is undetermined. The CDR3 consists of 13 residues. V was shortened by 2 bases and J by 4 bases, with 9 bases between the two germline ends. From germline, CDR1 is GTSNPN and CDR2 SVGIG (reference sequence). Using RNA transcripts as the source, TCR beta CDR3 regions were amplified. HTBI primers were the set used in a first-round RT-PCR of the TCR CDR3. TCRdb redid the calling of the multiplex PCR reads with MiXCR, one entry per CDR3 protein. The data hold 300,000 to 450,000 distinct CDR3 sequences, with roughly 14% observed a single time. The sequence was obtained from a man under 40 with Graves' hyperthyroidism that later progressed to Graves' ophthalmopathy. The sequenced material came from blood. The chain recombines TRBV30 with TRBJ1-5; D ambiguous. The CDR3 nucleotides read TGTGCCTGGAGTAGGGAGGATAATCAGCCCCAGCATTTT. It specifies CAWSREDNQPQHF. Full variable domain (missing parts from reference TRBV30 and TRBJ1-5): SQTIHQWPATLVQPVGSPLSLECTVEGTSNPNLYWYRQAAGRGLQLLFYSVGIGQISSEVPQNLSASRPQDRQFILSSKKLLLSDSGFYLCAWSREDNQPQHFGDGTRLSIL.